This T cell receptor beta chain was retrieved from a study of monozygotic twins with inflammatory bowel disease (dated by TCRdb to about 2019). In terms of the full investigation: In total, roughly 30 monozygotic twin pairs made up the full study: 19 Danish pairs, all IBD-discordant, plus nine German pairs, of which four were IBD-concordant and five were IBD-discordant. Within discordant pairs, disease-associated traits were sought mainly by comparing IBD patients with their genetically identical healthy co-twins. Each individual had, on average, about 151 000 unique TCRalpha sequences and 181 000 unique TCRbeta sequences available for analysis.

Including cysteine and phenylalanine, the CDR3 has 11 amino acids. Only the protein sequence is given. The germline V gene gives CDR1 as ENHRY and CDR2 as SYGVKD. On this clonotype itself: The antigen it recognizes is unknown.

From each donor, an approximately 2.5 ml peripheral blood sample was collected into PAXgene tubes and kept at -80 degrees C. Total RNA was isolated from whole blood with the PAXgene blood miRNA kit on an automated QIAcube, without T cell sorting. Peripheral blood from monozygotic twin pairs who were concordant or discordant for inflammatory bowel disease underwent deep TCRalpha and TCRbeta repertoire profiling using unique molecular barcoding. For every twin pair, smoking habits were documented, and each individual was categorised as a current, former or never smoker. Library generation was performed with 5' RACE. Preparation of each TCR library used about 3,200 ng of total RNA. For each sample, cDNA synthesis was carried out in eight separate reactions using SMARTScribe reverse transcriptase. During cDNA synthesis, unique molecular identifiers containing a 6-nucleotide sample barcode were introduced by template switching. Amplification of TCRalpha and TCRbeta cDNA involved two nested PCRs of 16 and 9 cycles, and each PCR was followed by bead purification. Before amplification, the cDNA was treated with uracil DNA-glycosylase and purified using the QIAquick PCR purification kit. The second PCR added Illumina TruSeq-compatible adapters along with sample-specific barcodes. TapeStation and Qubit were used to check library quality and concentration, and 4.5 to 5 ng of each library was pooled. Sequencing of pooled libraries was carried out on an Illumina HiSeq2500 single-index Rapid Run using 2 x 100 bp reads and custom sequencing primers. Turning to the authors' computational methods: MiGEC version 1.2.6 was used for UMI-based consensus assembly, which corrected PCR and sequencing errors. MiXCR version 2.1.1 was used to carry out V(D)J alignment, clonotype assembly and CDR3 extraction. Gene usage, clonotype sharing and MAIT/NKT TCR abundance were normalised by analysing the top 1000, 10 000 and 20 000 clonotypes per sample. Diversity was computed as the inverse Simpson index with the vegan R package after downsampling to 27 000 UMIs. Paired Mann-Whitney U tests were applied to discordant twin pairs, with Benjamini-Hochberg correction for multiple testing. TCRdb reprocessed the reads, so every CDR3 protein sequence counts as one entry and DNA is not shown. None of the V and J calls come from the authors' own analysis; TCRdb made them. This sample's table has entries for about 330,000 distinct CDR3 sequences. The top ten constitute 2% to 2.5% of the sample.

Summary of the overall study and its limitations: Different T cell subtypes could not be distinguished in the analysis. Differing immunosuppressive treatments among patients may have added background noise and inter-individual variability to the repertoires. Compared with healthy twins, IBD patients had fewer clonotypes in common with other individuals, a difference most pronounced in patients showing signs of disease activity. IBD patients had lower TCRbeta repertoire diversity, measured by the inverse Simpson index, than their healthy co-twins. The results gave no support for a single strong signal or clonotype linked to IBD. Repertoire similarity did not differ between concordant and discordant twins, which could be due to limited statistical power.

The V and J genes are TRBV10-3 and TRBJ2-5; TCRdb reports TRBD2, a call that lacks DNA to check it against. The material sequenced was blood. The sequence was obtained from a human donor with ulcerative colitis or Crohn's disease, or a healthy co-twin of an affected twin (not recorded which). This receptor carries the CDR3 CAGGSWETQYF.